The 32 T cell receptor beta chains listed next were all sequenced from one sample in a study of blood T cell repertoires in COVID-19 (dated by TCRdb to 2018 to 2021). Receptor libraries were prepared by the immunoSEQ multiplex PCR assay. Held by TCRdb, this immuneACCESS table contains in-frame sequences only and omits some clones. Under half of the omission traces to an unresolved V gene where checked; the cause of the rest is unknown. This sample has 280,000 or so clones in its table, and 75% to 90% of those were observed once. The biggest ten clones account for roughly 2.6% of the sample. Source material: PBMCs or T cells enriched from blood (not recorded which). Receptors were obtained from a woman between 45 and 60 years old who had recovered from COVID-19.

The CDR3 is CASSYSEGYTDTQYF. The CDR3 DNA sequence: TGTGCCAGCAGTTACTCAGAGGGCTACACAGATACGCAGTATTTT. This chain joins TRBV6-5 and TRBJ2-3; possibly TRBD2 for D (5 bases). V was shortened by 0 bases and J by 2 bases, with 9 bases between the two germline ends. The CDR3 consists of 15 residues. CDR1 MNHEY and CDR2 SVGAGI come from the germline V gene.

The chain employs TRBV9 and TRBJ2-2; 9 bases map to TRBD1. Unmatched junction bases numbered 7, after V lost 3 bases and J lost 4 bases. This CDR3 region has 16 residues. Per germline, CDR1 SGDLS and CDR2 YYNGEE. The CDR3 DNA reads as TGTGCCAGCAGCGCCCCGGGACAGGGTACCACCGGGGAGCTGTTTTTT. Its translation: CASSAPGQGTTGELFF.

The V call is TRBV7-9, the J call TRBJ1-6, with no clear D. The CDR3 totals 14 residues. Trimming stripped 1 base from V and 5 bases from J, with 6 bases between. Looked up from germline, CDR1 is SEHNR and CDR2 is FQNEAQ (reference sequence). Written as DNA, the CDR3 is TGTGCCAGCAGCTTAGACATAAATAATTCACCCCTCCACTTT. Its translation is CASSLDINNSPLHF. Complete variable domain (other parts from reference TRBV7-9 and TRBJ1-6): DTGVSQNPRHKITKRGQNVTFRCDPISEHNRLYWYRQTLGQGPEFLTYFQNEAQLEKSRLLSDRFSAERPKGSFSTLEIQRTEQGDSAMYLCASSLDINNSPLHFGNGTRLTVT.

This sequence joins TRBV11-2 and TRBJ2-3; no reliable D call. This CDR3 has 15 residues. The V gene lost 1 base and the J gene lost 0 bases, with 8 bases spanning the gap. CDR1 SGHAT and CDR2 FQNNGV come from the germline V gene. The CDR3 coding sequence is TGTGCCAGCAGCTTAGTGGCGGCTAGCACAGATACGCAGTATTTT. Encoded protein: CASSLVAASTDTQYF.

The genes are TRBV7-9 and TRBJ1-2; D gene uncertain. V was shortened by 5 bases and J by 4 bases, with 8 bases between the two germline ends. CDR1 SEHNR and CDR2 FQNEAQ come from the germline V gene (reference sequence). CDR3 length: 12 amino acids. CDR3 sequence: CASSEVIYGYTF. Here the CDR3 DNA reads TGTGCCAGCAGCGAGGTTATCTATGGCTACACCTTC. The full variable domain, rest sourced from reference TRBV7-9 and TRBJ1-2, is DTGVSQNPRHKITKRGQNVTFRCDPISEHNRLYWYRQTLGQGPEFLTYFQNEAQLEKSRLLSDRFSAERPKGSFSTLEIQRTEQGDSAMYLCASSEVIYGYTFGSGTRLTVV.

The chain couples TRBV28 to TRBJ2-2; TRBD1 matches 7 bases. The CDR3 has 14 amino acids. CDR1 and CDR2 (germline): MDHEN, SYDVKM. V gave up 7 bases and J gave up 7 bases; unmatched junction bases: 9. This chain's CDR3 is CASTWDSEVGELFF. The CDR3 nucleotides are TGTGCCAGCACCTGGGACAGTGAGGTCGGGGAGCTGTTTTTT.

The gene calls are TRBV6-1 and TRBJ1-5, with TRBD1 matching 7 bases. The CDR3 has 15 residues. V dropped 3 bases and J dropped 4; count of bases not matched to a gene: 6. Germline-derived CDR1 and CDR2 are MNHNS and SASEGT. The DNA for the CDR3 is TGTGCCAGCAGTGACAGGGGGGATTTAAATCAGCCCCAGCATTTT. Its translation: CASSDRGDLNQPQHF.

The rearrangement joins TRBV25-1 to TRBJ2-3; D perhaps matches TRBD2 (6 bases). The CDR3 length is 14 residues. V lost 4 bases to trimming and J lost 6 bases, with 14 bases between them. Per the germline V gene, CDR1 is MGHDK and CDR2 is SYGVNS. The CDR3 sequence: CASSVLGLHDTQYF. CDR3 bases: TGTGCCAGCAGTGTTCTGGGACTCCACGATACGCAGTATTTT. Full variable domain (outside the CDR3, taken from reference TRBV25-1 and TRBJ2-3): EADIYQTPRYLVIGTGKKITLECSQTMGHDKMYWYQQDPGMELHLIHYSYGVNSTEKGDLSSESTVSRIRTEHFPLTLESARPSHTSQYLCASSVLGLHDTQYFGPGTRLTVL.

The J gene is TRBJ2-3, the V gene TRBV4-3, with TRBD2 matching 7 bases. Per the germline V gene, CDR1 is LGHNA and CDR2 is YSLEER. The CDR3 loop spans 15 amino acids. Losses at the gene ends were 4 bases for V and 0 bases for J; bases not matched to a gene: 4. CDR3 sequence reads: CASSLGLVSTDTQYF. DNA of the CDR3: TGCGCCAGCAGCCTCGGACTAGTTAGCACAGATACGCAGTATTTT.

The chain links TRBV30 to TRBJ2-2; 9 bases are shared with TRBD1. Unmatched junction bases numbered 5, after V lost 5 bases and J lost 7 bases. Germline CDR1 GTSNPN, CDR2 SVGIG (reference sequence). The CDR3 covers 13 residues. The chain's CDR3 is CAWHRGPVGELFF. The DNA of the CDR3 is TGTGCCTGGCACAGGGGGCCGGTCGGGGAGCTGTTTTTT. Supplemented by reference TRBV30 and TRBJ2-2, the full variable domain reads SQTIHQWPATLVQPVGSPLSLECTVEGTSNPNLYWYRQAAGRGLQLLFYSVGIGQISSEVPQNLSASRPQDRQFILSSKKLLLSDSGFYLCAWHRGPVGELFFGEGSRLTVL.

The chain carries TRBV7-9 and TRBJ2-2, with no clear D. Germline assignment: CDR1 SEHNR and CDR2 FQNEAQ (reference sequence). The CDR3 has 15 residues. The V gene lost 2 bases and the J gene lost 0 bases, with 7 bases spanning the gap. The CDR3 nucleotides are TGTGCCAGCAGCTTACATGTCCCGAACACCGGGGAGCTGTTTTTT. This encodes CASSLHVPNTGELFF.

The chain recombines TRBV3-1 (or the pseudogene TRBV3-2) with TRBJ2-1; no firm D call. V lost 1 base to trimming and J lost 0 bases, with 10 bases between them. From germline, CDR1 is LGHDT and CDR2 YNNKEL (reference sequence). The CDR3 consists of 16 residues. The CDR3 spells CASSQGVSSSYNEQFF. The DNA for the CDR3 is TGTGCCAGCAGCCAAGGTGTTTCTAGCTCCTACAATGAGCAGTTCTTC.

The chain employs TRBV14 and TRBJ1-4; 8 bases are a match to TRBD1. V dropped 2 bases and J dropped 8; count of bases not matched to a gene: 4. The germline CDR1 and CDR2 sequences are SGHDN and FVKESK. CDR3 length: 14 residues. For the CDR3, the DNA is TGTGCCAGCAGCCAACAGGGGGCTGGCGAAAAACTGTTTTTT. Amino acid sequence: CASSQQGAGEKLFF.

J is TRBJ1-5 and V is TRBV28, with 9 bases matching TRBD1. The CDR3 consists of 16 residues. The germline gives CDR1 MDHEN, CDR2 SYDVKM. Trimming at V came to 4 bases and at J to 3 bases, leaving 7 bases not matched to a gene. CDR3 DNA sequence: TGTGCCAGCAGTTCCTTAGGGACAGGGACCAATCAGCCCCAGCATTTT. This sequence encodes CASSSLGTGTNQPQHF.

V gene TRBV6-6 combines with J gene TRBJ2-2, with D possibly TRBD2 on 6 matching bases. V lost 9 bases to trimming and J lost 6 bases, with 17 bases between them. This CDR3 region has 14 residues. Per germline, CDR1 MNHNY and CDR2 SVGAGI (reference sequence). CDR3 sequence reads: CASRGRETAGELFF. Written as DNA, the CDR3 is TGTGCCAGTCGTGGGCGGGAAACTGCCGGGGAGCTGTTTTTT.

CDR3 sequence (DNA): TGTGCCTGGAGTGGGACTAGCGGGAGTTATACCGGGGAGCTGTTTTTT. Protein: CAWSGTSGSYTGELFF. V gene TRBV30 combines with J gene TRBJ2-2; 13 bases are shared with TRBD2. V lost 1 base and J lost 5; bases outside the gene matches: 4. The CDR3 is 16 residues long. In germline, CDR1 is GTSNPN, CDR2 SVGIG (reference sequence).

In DNA form, the CDR3 reads TGTGCCAGCAGTGCGGGACAGGTAGATTCTGGGGCCAACGTCCTGACTTTC. It codes for CASSAGQVDSGANVLTF. The rearrangement joins TRBV25-1 to TRBJ2-6; 8 nucleotides line up with TRBD1. CDR1 MGHDK and CDR2 SYGVNS come from the germline V gene. V lost 4 bases, J lost 1 base, and 6 bases stayed unmatched. The CDR3 sequence is 17 residues long.

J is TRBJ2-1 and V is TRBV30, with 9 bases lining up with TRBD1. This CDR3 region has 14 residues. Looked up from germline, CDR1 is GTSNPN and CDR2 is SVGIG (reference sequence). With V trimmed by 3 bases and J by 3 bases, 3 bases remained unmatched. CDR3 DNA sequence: TGTGCCTGGAGCCGGGACAGGGTCTACAATGAGCAGTTCTTC. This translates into CAWSRDRVYNEQFF.

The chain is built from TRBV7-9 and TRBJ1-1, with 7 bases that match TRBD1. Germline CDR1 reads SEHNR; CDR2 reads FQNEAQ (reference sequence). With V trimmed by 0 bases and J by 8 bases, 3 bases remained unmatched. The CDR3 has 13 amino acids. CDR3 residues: CASSLAQGGEAFF. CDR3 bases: TGTGCCAGCAGCTTAGCGCAAGGGGGCGAAGCTTTCTTT.

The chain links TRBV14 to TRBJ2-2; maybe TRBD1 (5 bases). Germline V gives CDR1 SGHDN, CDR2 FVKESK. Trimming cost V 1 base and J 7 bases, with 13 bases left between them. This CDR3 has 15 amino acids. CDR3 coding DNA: TGTGCCAGCAGCCAAGTGAAGGGGCGCGGCGGGGAGCTGTTTTTT. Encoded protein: CASSQVKGRGGELFF.

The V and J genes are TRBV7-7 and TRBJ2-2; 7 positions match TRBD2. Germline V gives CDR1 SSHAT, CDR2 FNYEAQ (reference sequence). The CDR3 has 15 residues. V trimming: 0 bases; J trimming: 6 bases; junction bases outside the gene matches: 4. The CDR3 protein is CASSLAGGKSGELFF. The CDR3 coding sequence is TGTGCCAGCAGCTTAGCGGGGGGGAAATCCGGGGAGCTGTTTTTT. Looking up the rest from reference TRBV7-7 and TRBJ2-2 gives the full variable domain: GAGVSQSPRYKVTKRGQDVTLRCDPISSHATLYWYQQALGQGPEFLTYFNYEAQPDKSGLPSDRFSAERPEGSISTLTIQRTEQRDSAMYRCASSLAGGKSGELFFGEGSRLTVL.

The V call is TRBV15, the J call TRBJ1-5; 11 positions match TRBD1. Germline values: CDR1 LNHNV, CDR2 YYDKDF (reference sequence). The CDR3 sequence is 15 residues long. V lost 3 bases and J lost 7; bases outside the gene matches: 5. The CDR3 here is CATSRGQGVWQPQHF. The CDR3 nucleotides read TGTGCCACCAGCAGGGGACAGGGGGTATGGCAGCCCCAGCATTTT. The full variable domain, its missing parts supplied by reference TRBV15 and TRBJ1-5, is DAMVIQNPRYQVTQFGKPVTLSCSQTLNHNVMYWYQQKSSQAPKLLFHYYDKDFNNEADTPDNFQSRRPNTSFCFLDIRSPGLGDTAMYLCATSRGQGVWQPQHFGDGTRLSIL.

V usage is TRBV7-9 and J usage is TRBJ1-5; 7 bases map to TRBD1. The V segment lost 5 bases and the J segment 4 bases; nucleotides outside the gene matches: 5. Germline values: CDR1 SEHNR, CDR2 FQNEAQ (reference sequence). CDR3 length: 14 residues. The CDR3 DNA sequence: TGTGCCAGCAGCGTCGGGACAGCGAATCAGCCCCAGCATTTT. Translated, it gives CASSVGTANQPQHF.

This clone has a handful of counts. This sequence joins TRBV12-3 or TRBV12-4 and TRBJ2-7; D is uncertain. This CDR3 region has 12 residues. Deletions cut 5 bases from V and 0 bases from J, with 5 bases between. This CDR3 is CASSTRSYEQYF. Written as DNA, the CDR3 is TGTGCCAGCAGTACTCGCTCCTACGAGCAGTACTTC.

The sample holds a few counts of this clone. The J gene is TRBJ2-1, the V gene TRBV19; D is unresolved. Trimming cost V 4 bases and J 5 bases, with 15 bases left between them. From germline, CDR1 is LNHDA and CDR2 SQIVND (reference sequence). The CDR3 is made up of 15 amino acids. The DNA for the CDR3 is TGTGCCAGTAGTACCGCCCTGGGCCGTAACAATGAGCAGTTCTTC. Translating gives CASSTALGRNNEQFF.

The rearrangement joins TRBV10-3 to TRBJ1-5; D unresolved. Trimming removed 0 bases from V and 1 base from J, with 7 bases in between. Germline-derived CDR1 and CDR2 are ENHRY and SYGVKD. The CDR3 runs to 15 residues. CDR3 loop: CAISESSRSNQPQHF. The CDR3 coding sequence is TGTGCCATCAGTGAGTCTTCGAGGAGCAATCAGCCCCAGCATTTT.

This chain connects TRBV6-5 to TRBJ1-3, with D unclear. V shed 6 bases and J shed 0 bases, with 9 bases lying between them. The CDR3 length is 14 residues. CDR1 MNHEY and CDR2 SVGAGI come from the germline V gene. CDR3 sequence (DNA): TGTGCCAGCAGGCCGAGCTTCTCTGGAAACACCATATATTTT. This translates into CASRPSFSGNTIYF.

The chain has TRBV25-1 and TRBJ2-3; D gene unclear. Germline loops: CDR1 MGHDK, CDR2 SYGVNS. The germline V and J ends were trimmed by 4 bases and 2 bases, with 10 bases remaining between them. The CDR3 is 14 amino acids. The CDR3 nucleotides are TGTGCCAGCAGTGGTTGGGCCAACACAGATACGCAGTATTTT. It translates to CASSGWANTDTQYF.

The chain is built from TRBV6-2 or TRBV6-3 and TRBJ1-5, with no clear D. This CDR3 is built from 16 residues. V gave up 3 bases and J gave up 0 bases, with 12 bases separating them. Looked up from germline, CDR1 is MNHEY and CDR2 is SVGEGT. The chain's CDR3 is CASSYFARGSNQPQHF. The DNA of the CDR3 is TGTGCCAGCAGTTATTTTGCCCGAGGTAGCAATCAGCCCCAGCATTTT.

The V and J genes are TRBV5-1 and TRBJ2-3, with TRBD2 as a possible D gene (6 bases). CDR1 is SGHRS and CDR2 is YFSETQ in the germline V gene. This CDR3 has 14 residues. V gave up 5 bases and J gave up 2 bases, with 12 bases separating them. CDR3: CASRGSGSTDTQYF. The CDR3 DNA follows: TGCGCCAGCAGGGGAAGCGGGTCCACAGATACGCAGTATTTT.

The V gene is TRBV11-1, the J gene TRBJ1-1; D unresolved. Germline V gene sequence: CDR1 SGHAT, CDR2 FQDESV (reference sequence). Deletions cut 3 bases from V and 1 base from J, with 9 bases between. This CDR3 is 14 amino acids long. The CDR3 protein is CASSFSRKNTEAFF. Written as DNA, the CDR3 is TGTGCCAGCAGCTTTAGCCGGAAGAACACTGAAGCTTTCTTT. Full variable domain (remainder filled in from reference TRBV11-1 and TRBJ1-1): EAEVAQSPRYKITEKSQAVAFWCDPISGHATLYWYRQILGQGPELLVQFQDESVVDDSQLPKDRFSAERLKGVDSTLKIQPAELGDSAMYLCASSFSRKNTEAFFGQGTRLTVV.

The CDR3 loop is CSVNRGTEAFF. DNA of the CDR3: TGCAGCGTCAACAGGGGCACTGAAGCTTTCTTT. The chain recombines TRBV29-1 with TRBJ1-1; 7 bases map to TRBD1. CDR1 is SQVTM, CDR2 ANQGSEA, per germline. J gave up 4 bases and V 6 bases, and 2 bases lay outside the gene matches. The length of the CDR3 is 11 residues.